This T cell receptor beta chain was sequenced during a study of T-cell reconstitution after alpha-beta-depleted transplantation in children. The CDR3 has 17 residues. Germline CDR1 and CDR2: MNHNS and SASEGT. V trimming: 2 bases; J trimming: 8 bases; junction bases outside the gene matches: 10. Unique molecular identifiers were built into the TCRbeta library. TCRdb passed the PCR reads through MiXCR, listing each CDR3 protein once. The sample lists approximately 420,000 distinct CDR3 sequences; 11% were seen once. The chain has TRBV6-1 and TRBJ2-1, with 12 bases aligning to TRBD2. The sequences come from PBMCs from the stem cell graft donor, collected from the stem cell graft. The TCR sequence derives from a human donor who donated a stem cell graft to a child with acute myeloid leukemia. In nucleotides, the CDR3 is TGTGCCAGCAGTGAATTTACTAGCGGGGGGCTATGGGATGAGCAGTTCTTC. It yields the protein CASSEFTSGGLWDEQFF.